This T cell receptor (beta chain) was recorded in a study of blood T cells in healthy people across ages. Germline CDR1 SQVTM, CDR2 ANQGSEA. V shed 6 bases and J 2 bases; nucleotides not matched to a gene: 3. CDR3 length: 13 residues. Together with a sample-barcoded 5' primer, a J-beta primer mix was included in a second PCR lasting about 7 to 12 cycles. TCRdb itself ran the 5' RACE reads through MiXCR, one entry per CDR3 protein. This table has some 860,000 distinct CDR3 sequences, about 61% appearing once. This chain uses TRBV29-1 with TRBJ2-5, with 10 bases matching TRBD2. The specimen sequenced was blood. The source is a man aged 35-49 years in good health. The DNA of the CDR3 is TGCAGCGTGGTACTAGCGGGGCAAGAGACCCAGTACTTC. Protein sequence: CSVVLAGQETQYF. Filled out from reference TRBV29-1 and TRBJ2-5, the complete variable domain reads SAVISQKPSRDICQRGTSLTIQCQVDSQVTMMFWYRQQPGQSLTLIATANQGSEATYESGFVIDKFPISRPNLTFSTLTVSNMSPEDSSIYLCSVVLAGQETQYFGPGTRLLVL.